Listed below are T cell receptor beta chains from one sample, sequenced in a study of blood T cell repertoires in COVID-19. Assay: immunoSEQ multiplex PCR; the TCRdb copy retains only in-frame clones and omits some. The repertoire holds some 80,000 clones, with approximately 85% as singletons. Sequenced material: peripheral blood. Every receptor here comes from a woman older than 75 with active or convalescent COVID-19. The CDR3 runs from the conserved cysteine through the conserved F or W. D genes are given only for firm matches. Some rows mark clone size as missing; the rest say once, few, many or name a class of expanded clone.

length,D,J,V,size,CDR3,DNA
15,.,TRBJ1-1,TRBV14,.,CASSLRQIMNTEAFF,TGTGCCAGCAGCCTAAGACAGATTATGAACACTGAAGCTTTCTTT
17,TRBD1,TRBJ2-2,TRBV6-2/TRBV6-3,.,CASSQRTGPANTGELFF,TGTGCCAGCAGTCAAAGGACAGGGCCCGCGAACACCGGGGAGCTGTTTTTT
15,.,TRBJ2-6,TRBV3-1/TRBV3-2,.,CASSRRGSGANVLTF,TGTGCCAGCAGCCGAAGGGGCTCTGGGGCCAACGTCCTGACTTTC
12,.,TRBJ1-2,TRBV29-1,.,CSGRSQSTGYTF,TGCAGCGGCCGTTCACAGTCGACGGGCTACACCTTC
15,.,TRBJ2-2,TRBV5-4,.,CASSLAGSSTGELFF,TGTGCCAGCAGCTTGGCTGGTAGCTCGACCGGGGAGCTGTTTTTT
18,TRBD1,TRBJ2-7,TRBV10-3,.,CAISELTFNGTGGYEQYF,TGTGCCATCAGTGAACTAACCTTTAACGGGACAGGGGGTTACGAGCAGTACTTC
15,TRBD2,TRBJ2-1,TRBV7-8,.,CASSLVAGGRNEQFF,TGTGCCAGCAGCTTAGTGGCGGGGGGTCGCAATGAGCAGTTCTTC
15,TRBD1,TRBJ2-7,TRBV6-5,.,CASSSPRQGINEQYF,TGTGCCAGCAGTTCGCCCCGACAGGGAATCAACGAGCAGTACTTC
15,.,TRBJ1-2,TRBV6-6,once,CASSYTTRVGYGYTF,TGTGCCAGCAGTTACACTACCAGGGTGGGGTATGGCTACACCTTC
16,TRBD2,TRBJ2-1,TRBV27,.,CASSLASGRMYNEQFF,TGTGCCAGCAGTCTGGCTAGCGGGAGGATGTACAATGAGCAGTTCTTC
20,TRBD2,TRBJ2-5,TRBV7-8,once,CASSWGLGPDSGGPQETQYF,TGTGCCAGCAGCTGGGGGTTGGGGCCTGATAGCGGGGGGCCTCAGGAGACCCAGTACTTC
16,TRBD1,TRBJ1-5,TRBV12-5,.,CASGLSTGFGTQPQHF,TGTGCTAGTGGTTTGTCGACAGGGTTTGGTACTCAGCCCCAGCATTTT
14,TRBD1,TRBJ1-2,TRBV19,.,CASSKRDRGSGYTF,TGTGCCAGTAGCAAGAGGGACAGGGGCTCTGGCTACACCTTC
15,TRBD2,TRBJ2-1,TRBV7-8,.,CASRRTSGMNNEQFF,TGTGCCAGCAGGCGGACTAGCGGGATGAACAATGAGCAGTTCTTC
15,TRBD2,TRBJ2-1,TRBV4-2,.,CASSQGGTRGHEQFF,TGTGCCAGCAGCCAAGGCGGGACTAGGGGACATGAGCAGTTCTTC
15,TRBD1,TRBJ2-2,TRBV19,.,CASSTRDRVTGELFF,TGTGCCAGTAGTACCCGGGACAGGGTGACCGGGGAGCTGTTTTTT
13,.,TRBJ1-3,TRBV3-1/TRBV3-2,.,CASSLSSGNTIYF,TGTGCCAGCAGTCTCTCCTCTGGAAACACCATATATTTT
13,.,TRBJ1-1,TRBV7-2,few,CASSLRGGTEAFF,TGTGCCAGCAGCTTAAGGGGGGGCACTGAAGCTTTCTTT
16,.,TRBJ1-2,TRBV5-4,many,CASSSTGWDTAYGYTF,TGTGCCAGCAGCTCCACGGGTTGGGACACTGCCTATGGCTACACCTTC
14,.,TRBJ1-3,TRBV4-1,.,CASSQDSSGNTIYF,TGCGCCAGCAGCCAAGACAGCTCTGGAAACACCATATATTTT
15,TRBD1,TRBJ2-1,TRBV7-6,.,CASSRWGQGNNEQFF,TGTGCCAGCAGCCGGTGGGGACAGGGTAACAATGAGCAGTTCTTC
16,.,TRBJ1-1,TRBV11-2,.,CASSPGIGRRYTEAFF,TGTGCCAGCAGCCCCGGCATAGGCCGGAGATACACTGAAGCTTTCTTT
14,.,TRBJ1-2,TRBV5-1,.,CASNTGTATYGYTF,TGCGCCAGCAATACCGGGACTGCAACATATGGCTACACCTTC
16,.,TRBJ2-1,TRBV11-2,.,CASRKLTGRTGNEQFF,TGTGCCAGCAGGAAACTAACAGGGAGAACTGGGAATGAGCAGTTCTTC
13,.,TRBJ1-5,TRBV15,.,CATSRQGNQPQHF,TGTGCCACCAGCAGACAGGGGAATCAGCCCCAGCATTTT
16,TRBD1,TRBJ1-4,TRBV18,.,CASSPPSGQGDEKLFF,TGTGCCAGCTCACCACCGTCGGGACAGGGAGACGAAAAACTGTTTTTT
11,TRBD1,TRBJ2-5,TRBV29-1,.,CSVGTGETQYF,TGCAGCGTTGGGACAGGGGAGACCCAGTACTTC
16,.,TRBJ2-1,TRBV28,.,CASSPPGEPWRNEQFF,TGTGCCAGCAGTCCCCCGGGAGAACCGTGGCGCAATGAGCAGTTCTTC
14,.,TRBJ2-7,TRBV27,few,CASSSFRDSYEQYF,TGTGCCAGCAGTTCATTCAGGGACTCCTACGAGCAGTACTTC
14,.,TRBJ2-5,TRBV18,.,CASSNSGPGETQYF,TGTGCCAGCTCAAACTCAGGGCCGGGAGAGACCCAGTACTTC
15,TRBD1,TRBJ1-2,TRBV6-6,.,CASSYTGQGIRGYTF,TGTGCCAGCAGTTACACGGGACAGGGCATTCGGGGCTACACCTTC
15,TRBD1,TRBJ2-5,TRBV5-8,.,CASSLEGGLRETQYF,TGTGCCAGCAGCTTGGAAGGGGGCCTTCGAGAGACCCAGTACTTC
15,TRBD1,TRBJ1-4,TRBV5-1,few,CASSLGGQGNEKLFF,TGCGCCAGCAGCTTGGGGGGACAGGGTAATGAAAAACTGTTTTTT
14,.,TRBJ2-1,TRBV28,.,CASSLTSPKVVEFF,TGTGCCAGCAGTTTAACTAGCCCGAAGGTGGTAGAGTTCTTC
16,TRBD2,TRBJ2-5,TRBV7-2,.,CASSYQGLAGRETQYF,TGTGCCAGCAGCTACCAGGGACTAGCCGGAAGAGAGACCCAGTACTTC
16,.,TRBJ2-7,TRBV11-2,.,CASSIATGDWSYEQYF,TGTGCCAGCAGCATAGCGACCGGGGATTGGTCCTACGAGCAGTACTTC
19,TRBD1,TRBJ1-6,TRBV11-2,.,CASRDSDRGYRSYNSPLHF,TGTGCCAGCAGAGACTCAGACAGGGGTTACAGGTCCTATAATTCACCCCTCCACTTT
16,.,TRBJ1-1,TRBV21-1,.,CASSRWTGDVNTEAFF,TGTGCCAGCAGCCGTTGGACAGGGGACGTGAACACTGAAGCTTTCTTT
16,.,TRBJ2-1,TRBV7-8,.,CASSLEAGRTLNEQFF,TGTGCCAGCAGCTTAGAGGCAGGTCGGACTCTAAATGAGCAGTTCTTC
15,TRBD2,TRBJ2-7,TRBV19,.,CASRNSGRSSYEQYF,TGTGCCAGTAGGAACAGCGGGAGGAGCTCCTACGAGCAGTACTTC
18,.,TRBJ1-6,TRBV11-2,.,CASSLRPRWAEHNSPLHF,TGTGCCAGCAGCTTACGTCCTCGATGGGCAGAACATAATTCACCCCTCCACTTT
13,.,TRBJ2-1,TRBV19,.,CASRFRGDNEQFF,TGTGCCAGTCGGTTCAGGGGCGACAATGAGCAGTTCTTC
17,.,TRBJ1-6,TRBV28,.,CASRSTGYGPYNSPLHF,TGTGCCAGCAGGTCCACAGGGTACGGGCCCTATAATTCACCCCTCCACTTT
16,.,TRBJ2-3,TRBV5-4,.,CASSLGAGILTDTQYF,TGTGCCAGCAGCTTGGGTGCGGGGATACTCACAGATACGCAGTATTTT
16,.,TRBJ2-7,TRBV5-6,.,CASSSAGDARSYEQYF,TGTGCCAGCAGCTCCGCAGGGGACGCCCGATCCTACGAGCAGTACTTC
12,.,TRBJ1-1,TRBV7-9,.,CASSPGGTEAFF,TGTGCCAGCAGCCCCGGGGGTACTGAAGCTTTCTTT
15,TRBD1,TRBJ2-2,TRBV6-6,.,CASNFQGANTGELFF,TGTGCCAGCAACTTCCAGGGGGCGAACACCGGGGAGCTGTTTTTT
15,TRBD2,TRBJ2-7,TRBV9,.,CASSPEGGGAYEQYF,TGTGCCAGCAGCCCCGAAGGCGGGGGGGCCTACGAGCAGTACTTC